This record covers a single T cell receptor (beta chain). The data originate from a study of blood T cell repertoires in COVID-19. Study background: T cells, B-cell-depleted T cells, or PBMCs provided the cDNA or gDNA that served as material.

The CDR3 is 20 amino acids. Germline-derived CDR1 and CDR2 are LGHNA and YSLEER. V was clipped by 1 base and J by 5 bases; unmatched bases: 14. Original methodology: Quantification of nucleated cells was approximated via reference gene primer amplification. Some clones are missing from TCRdb's copy, which holds only in-frame ones; the method was immunoSEQ multiplex PCR. The V and J calls and the clone size are those of that table, but D and trimming were determined from the DNA. The data contain a few thousand clones, approximately 76% of them seen just once; the ten biggest clones take up 35% to 40%.

The V gene is TRBV4-3, the J gene TRBJ2-5, with 15 bases aligning to TRBD2. What was sequenced was peripheral blood. This clonotype originated in a human donor in a cohort sampled during active COVID-19. The CDR3 loop is CASSQALPGTSGGTRETQYF. The CDR3 DNA follows: TGCGCCAGCAGCCAAGCCCTACCCGGGACTAGCGGGGGGACTCGCGAGACCCAGTACTTC.